A single sample gave rise to the 23 T cell receptor beta chains below, sequenced in a study of cytomegalovirus exposure and HLA in healthy donors. Researchers ran the PCR with 60 Vbeta and 13 Jbeta primers. The table came from immunoSEQ multiplex PCR; TCRdb's copy has only in-frame clones and leaves some out. The data contain some 200,000 clones, about 80% of them seen just once; the ten biggest clones take up under 0.8%. Sequencing input: PBMCs. The receptors here all came from a boy aged 10-17 years in good health and CMV-seronegative.

The chain has TRBV10-1 and TRBJ2-7; 8 bases align to TRBD2. The CDR3 contains 14 residues. Germline assignment: CDR1 WNHNN and CDR2 SYGVQD (reference sequence). V shed 2 bases and J 0 bases; nucleotides not matched to a gene: 0. Here the CDR3 DNA reads TGCGCCAGCAGTGAGCGGGGGGGCTCCTACGAGCAGTACTTC. Protein product: CASSERGGSYEQYF.

The CDR3 DNA reads as TGTGCCAGCAGCTTATATGGGGCGGATGGGGGGGAGCAGTTCTTC. This gives the protein CASSLYGADGGEQFF. This chain joins TRBV11-3 and TRBJ2-1; maybe TRBD2 (6 bases). The V end was cut by 2 bases, the J end by 10 bases, with 18 bases between. The CDR3 is made up of 15 amino acids. CDR1 is SGHNT, CDR2 YENEEA, per germline.

The chain links TRBV27 to TRBJ1-1, with a weak D call TRBD1 (5 bases). The CDR3 is made up of 14 amino acids. CDR1 and CDR2 from the germline V gene are MNHEY and SMNVEV (reference sequence). V lost 3 bases to trimming and J lost 4 bases, with 12 bases between them. The CDR3 reads CASSFYPGGTEAFF. Here the CDR3 DNA reads TGTGCCAGCAGTTTCTACCCGGGGGGCACTGAAGCTTTCTTT.

This clone came up once. The chain carries TRBV7-2 and TRBJ2-3; 9 bases line up with TRBD2. Germline trimming cut 1 base from V and 5 bases from J; bases unmatched to any gene: 7. There are 16 residues in the CDR3. Germline V gives CDR1 SGHTA, CDR2 FQGNSA. In nucleotides, the CDR3 is TGTGCCAGCAGCTTAGTGGGCGGGGGGGGCGGAGATACGCAGTATTTT. Residues: CASSLVGGGGGDTQYF.

This chain connects TRBV29-1 to TRBJ1-1; 8 nucleotides align to TRBD1. V gave up 7 bases and J gave up 8 bases; unmatched junction bases: 3. This CDR3 contains 10 residues. CDR1 and CDR2 from the germline V gene are SQVTM and ANQGSEA. The CDR3 coding sequence is TGCAGCGCAGGGACAGGAGAAGCTTTCTTT. The encoded protein is CSAGTGEAFF.

V usage is TRBV4-1 and J usage is TRBJ1-1; D unresolved. This CDR3 is built from 16 residues. Trimming left V 0 bases short and J 6 bases short, with 17 bases between. Germline assignment: CDR1 MGHRA and CDR2 YSYEKL. In nucleotides, the CDR3 is TGCGCCAGCAGCCAAGATTACGACGAGGTCCTATCTGAAGCTTTCTTT. Its translation is CASSQDYDEVLSEAFF.

The CDR3, as DNA: TGTGCCAGCAGCGTAGATCCTGACAGGGTTAACACCGGGGAGCTGTTTTTT. As protein: CASSVDPDRVNTGELFF. The V and J genes are TRBV9 and TRBJ2-2; 7 bases match TRBD1. The V and J ends lost 0 bases and 2 bases, in that order; junction bases with no gene match: 7. This CDR3 has 17 amino acids. Per the germline V gene, CDR1 is SGDLS and CDR2 is YYNGEE.

This clone was counted between two and nine times. The gene calls are TRBV5-4 and TRBJ2-1, with D possibly matching TRBD2 (5 bases). CDR1 and CDR2 (germline): SGHNT, YYREEE (reference sequence). The CDR3 sequence is 16 residues long. V was cut by 0 bases and J by 0 bases, with 10 bases left in between. The CDR3 DNA reads TGTGCCAGCAGCTTGGGGATAGCGAGCTCCTACAATGAGCAGTTCTTC. It is translated as CASSLGIASSYNEQFF.

The chain joins TRBV27 to TRBJ2-1, with 9 bases fitting TRBD2. Germline V lookup: CDR1 MNHEY, CDR2 SMNVEV (reference sequence). Germline trimming cut 3 bases from V and 12 bases from J; bases unmatched to any gene: 9. This CDR3 spans 14 amino acids. CDR3 bases: TGTGCCAGCAGTTTCGTAGCGGGAGTCCCCGTGCAGTTCTTC. Its translation: CASSFVAGVPVQFF.

The chain has TRBV2 and TRBJ1-6; 8 nucleotides align to TRBD1. This CDR3 is 18 amino acids long. V shed 1 base, J shed 0 bases, and the junction held 5 bases outside the gene matches. Germline CDR1 is SNHLY and CDR2 is FYNNEI. The CDR3 DNA sequence: TGTGCCAGCAGTGAAGAACAGGGGGTTTCCTCCTATAATTCACCCCTCCACTTT. It codes for CASSEEQGVSSYNSPLHF.

The CDR3 here is CASSLGDRVGPQHF. In DNA, the CDR3 is TGTGCCAGCAGCTTGGGGGACAGGGTGGGCCCCCAGCATTTT. V gene TRBV5-6 combines with J gene TRBJ1-5; 9 nucleotides align to TRBD1. There are 14 residues in the CDR3. Looked up from germline, CDR1 is SGHDT and CDR2 is YYEEEE. Germline trimming cut 0 bases from V and 10 bases from J; bases unmatched to any gene: 5. The entire variable domain, with the rest obtained from reference TRBV5-6 and TRBJ1-5, is as follows: DAGVTQSPTHLIKTRGQQVTLRCSPKSGHDTVSWYQQALGQGPQFIFQYYEEEERQRGNFPDRFSGHQFPNYSSELNVNALLLGDSALYLCASSLGDRVGPQHFGDGTRLSIL.

V is TRBV7-9 and J is TRBJ1-1; the match to TRBD1 covers 9 bases. CDR1 and CDR2 from the germline V gene are SEHNR and FQNEAQ (reference sequence). V lost 2 bases and J lost 6; bases outside the gene matches: 4. The CDR3 length is 14 residues. The CDR3 nucleotides read TGTGCCAGCAGCTTATCACAGGGGGCAGCTGAAGCTTTCTTT. Protein product: CASSLSQGAAEAFF.

The table lists this clone with a count of one. The gene calls are TRBV29-1 and TRBJ2-6; D gene unclear. CDR3 length equals 12 residues. CDR1 is SQVTM, CDR2 ANQGSEA, per germline. V shed 4 bases and J shed 4 bases, with 5 bases lying between them. CDR3: CSVVVGANVLTF. CDR3 DNA: TGCAGCGTTGTCGTGGGGGCCAACGTCCTGACTTTC.

The rearrangement joins TRBV6-1 to TRBJ2-1, with 12 bases that match TRBD1. CDR1 is MNHNS, CDR2 SASEGT, per germline. CDR3 size: 19 residues. The trim removed 4 bases at V and 6 bases at J, leaving 16 bases unmatched. In DNA form, the CDR3 reads TGTGCCAGCAGTGGGGGACAGGGGGCTTTGAGGCTCCACCCCAATGAGCAGTTCTTC. This codes for CASSGGQGALRLHPNEQFF.

V and J are TRBV5-5 and TRBJ1-1; 7 bases match TRBD1. Per the germline V gene, CDR1 is SGHKS and CDR2 is YYEKEE (reference sequence). This CDR3 has 14 amino acids. V lost 2 bases to trimming and J lost 3 bases; unmatched junction nucleotides: 4. The CDR3 sequence is CASSLGGGDTEAFF. In DNA form, the CDR3 reads TGTGCCAGCAGCTTAGGAGGGGGCGACACTGAAGCTTTCTTT.

The chain combines TRBV19 with TRBJ2-7; 8 bases match TRBD1. J lost 6 bases, V lost 4 bases, and 11 bases had no gene match. The CDR3 extends over 15 amino acids. From germline, CDR1 is LNHDA and CDR2 SQIVND (reference sequence). The CDR3 spells CASSTNQGAATEQYF. CDR3 DNA sequence: TGTGCCAGTAGTACAAACCAGGGGGCCGCCACCGAGCAGTACTTC.

In regard to this clone: Other DNA sequences in this sample translate to the same CDR3. J is TRBJ2-1 and V is TRBV6-1, with TRBD2 matching over 12 bases. The V segment lost 3 bases and the J segment 14 bases; nucleotides outside the gene matches: 11. Germline V gene data show CDR1 as MNHNS and CDR2 as SASEGT. The length of the CDR3 is 15 residues. CDR3 bases: TGTGCCAGCAGTGAGGAGGGGAGACTAGCGGGAGAGGAGTTCTTC. It translates to CASSEEGRLAGEEFF.

V is TRBV6-1 and J is TRBJ2-7; possible D gene TRBD1, 5 bases. Trimming took 6 bases from V and 13 from J, leaving 19 bases between them. Germline V CDR1 and CDR2: MNHNS, SASEGT. This CDR3 contains 12 residues. CDR3 amino acids: CASSALGLVVYF. In DNA form, the CDR3 reads TGTGCCAGCAGCGCTTTGGGGCTAGTCGTCTACTTC.

The V and J genes are TRBV5-4 and TRBJ2-5; 9 nucleotides agree with TRBD1. The J call may be faulty, since TRBJ2-7 better matches the DNA end. The CDR3 consists of 14 residues. CDR1 and CDR2 (germline): SGHNT, YYREEE (reference sequence). The CDR3 region is CASSGTGTGYEQYF. CDR3 DNA: TGTGCCAGCAGCGGAACCGGGACAGGGTACGAGCAGTACTTC.

About this clone: Compared with germline, one end of the junction differs, possibly owing to a read error. V is TRBV7-9 and J is TRBJ1-2; 7 nucleotides line up with TRBD1. CDR3 length equals 11 residues. Germline CDR1 SEHNR, CDR2 FQNEAQ (reference sequence). The CDR3 here is CSSSSTGEDTF. The CDR3 nucleotides read TGTTCCAGCAGCTCAACAGGGGAGGATACCTTC.

The rearrangement joins TRBV6-5 to TRBJ1-2; tentative D call: TRBD1 (6 bases). CDR3 length equals 12 residues. Germline-derived CDR1 and CDR2 are MNHEY and SVGAGI. V was pared by 9 bases and J by 4 bases, with 12 bases between. The DNA of the CDR3 is TGTGCCAGGATGGACAGCGGCTATGGCTACACCTTC. Translating gives CARMDSGYGYTF.

This clone was observed once. The V call is TRBV7-2, the J call TRBJ2-1; 9 bases align to TRBD2. The CDR3 is 15 residues long. The V gene's germline CDR1 is SGHTA and CDR2 FQGNSA. The V gene end was trimmed by 4 bases and the J gene end by 3 bases; junction bases not matched to a gene: 4. The CDR3 loop reads CASSYIAGDYNEQFF. CDR3 nucleotides: TGTGCCAGCAGCTACATAGCGGGAGACTACAATGAGCAGTTCTTC.

This chain uses TRBV5-5 with TRBJ1-1, with D maybe TRBD1 (6 bases). Germline assignment: CDR1 SGHKS and CDR2 YYEKEE (reference sequence). This CDR3 has 14 residues. The germline V and J ends were trimmed by 1 base and 5 bases, with 12 bases remaining between them. The CDR3 reads CASSLYRVGTEAFF. The CDR3 nucleotides read TGTGCCAGCAGCTTGTACAGGGTAGGAACTGAAGCTTTCTTT.